This T cell receptor (beta chain) was recorded in a study of T cell changes during pregnancy in multiple sclerosis. Trimming removed 3 bases at V and 7 bases at J, with 12 bases between. The CDR3 spans 13 residues. Germline CDR1 reads MGHDK; CDR2 reads SYGVNS. Some clones are missing from TCRdb's copy, which holds only in-frame ones; the method was immunoSEQ multiplex PCR. This table has tens of thousands of clones, 88% appearing once. This clonotype was obtained from a female donor with multiple sclerosis, enrolled in a pregnancy study. This specimen was peripheral blood, taken in the first trimester of pregnancy. This chain connects TRBV25-1 to TRBJ1-2; no reliable D call. Here the CDR3 reads CASSELTGSGYTF. DNA for the CDR3: TGTGCCAGCAGTGAGTTGACGGGTTCTGGCTACACCTTC.